This T cell receptor (beta chain) was captured in a study of CD8+CD57+ T cells in acquired aplastic anemia (dated by TCRdb to the late 2010s). The study in broad terms: DNA extracted from sorted CD4+ and CD8+ cells had a mean of roughly 3.4 ug, with a range of about 0.2 to 30 ug. An average of around 9.8 million reads for CD4+ cells and 11 million to 13 million reads for CD8+ cells was obtained from healthy donor samples. Beyond this particular receptor, the publication reports: No significant difference in CD8+ Simpson's diversity was found between patients and healthy controls (P=0.060). Around 30 CD8+ CDR3 sequences were found to be shared between patients and controls, but these sequences appeared to be highly expressed in patients and within the immunodominant clones of the patients.

TCR beta VDJ combination and CDR3 sequence profiling used genomic DNA as the template. An Illumina HiSeq 2000 was the platform used for TCR repertoire sequencing. Concerning the study's data processing: Repertoires were assessed using TRBV/TRBJ rearrangement plots, CDR3 size and DJ length profiles, and Simpson's diversity index. The immunodominant clone was defined as the most abundant DNA sequence in deep sequencing data. CDR3 amino acid sequences were screened for sharing across subjects and were compared with published repertoires and the VDJdb database. Starting from the raw public reads, TCRdb applied fastp trimming at Q25, assembled clones with MiXCR and retained in-frame beta chains. Rows are unified per CDR3 protein, each entry keeping the most common DNA and genes. These V and J calls are TCRdb output, not the study's own analysis. Present in this sample are 150,000 to 200,000 distinct CDR3 sequences, 40% to 55% of which were seen just once. Together, the top ten hold under 3% of the sample.

In the study, sorted CD4+ and CD8+ blood T cells from patients with severe aplastic anemia and from healthy subjects underwent deep sequencing of TCR repertoires. Ficoll-Paque density gradient centrifugation was used to isolate peripheral blood mononuclear cells. Before DNA was extracted, CD4+ and CD8+ T cells were sorted using either FACS or magnetic beads. There are 15 amino acids in the CDR3, from cysteine to phenylalanine inclusive. Only CDR3 DNA is held: 45 bases, read in frame from base 1. For CDR1 and CDR2, the germline V gene lists SNHLY and FYNNEI. V is shortened by 6 bases, J by 1 base, and the region joining them spans 12 bases. As regards this clonotype: This receptor's antigen is unknown. No qualities accompany the bases; no much larger clone lies one base away.

The sequenced sample consisted of sorted CD4+, CD8+, or CD8+CD57+ T cells (not recorded which) from PBMCs. The receptor chain draws on TRBV2 and TRBJ2-2, and the D gene may be TRBD2, 6 bases matching. The source is a human donor in good health. In nucleotide form, the sequence is TGTGCCAGCAGGTTAGCGGTTCTGAACACCGGGGAGCTGTTTTTT. Its coded protein is CASRLAVLNTGELFF.